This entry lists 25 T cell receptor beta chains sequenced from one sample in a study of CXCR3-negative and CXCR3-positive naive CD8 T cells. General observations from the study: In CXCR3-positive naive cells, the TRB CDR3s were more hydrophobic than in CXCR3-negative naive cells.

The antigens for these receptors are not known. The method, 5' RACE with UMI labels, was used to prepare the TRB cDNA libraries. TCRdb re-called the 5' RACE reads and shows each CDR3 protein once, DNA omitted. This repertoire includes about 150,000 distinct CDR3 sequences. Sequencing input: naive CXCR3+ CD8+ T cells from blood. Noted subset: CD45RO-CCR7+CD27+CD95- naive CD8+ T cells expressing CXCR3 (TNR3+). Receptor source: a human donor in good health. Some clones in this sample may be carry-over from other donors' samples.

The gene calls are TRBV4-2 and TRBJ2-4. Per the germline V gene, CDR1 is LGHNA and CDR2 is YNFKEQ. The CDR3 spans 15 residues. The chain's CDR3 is CASSQDLEGIGIQYF.

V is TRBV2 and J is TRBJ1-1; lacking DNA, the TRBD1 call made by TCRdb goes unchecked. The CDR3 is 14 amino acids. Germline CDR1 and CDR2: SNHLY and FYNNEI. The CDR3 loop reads CASSSGVGDTEAFF.

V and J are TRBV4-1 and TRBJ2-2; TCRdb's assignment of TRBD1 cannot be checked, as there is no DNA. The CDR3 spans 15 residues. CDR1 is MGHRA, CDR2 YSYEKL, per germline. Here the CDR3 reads CASSQRQGNAGELFF.

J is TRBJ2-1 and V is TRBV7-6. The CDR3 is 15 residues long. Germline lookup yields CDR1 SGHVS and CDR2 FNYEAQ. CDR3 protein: CASSSEQTSYNEQFF.

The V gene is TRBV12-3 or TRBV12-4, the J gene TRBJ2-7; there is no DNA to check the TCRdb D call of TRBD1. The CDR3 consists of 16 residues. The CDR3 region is CASSSFSDREPYEQYF.

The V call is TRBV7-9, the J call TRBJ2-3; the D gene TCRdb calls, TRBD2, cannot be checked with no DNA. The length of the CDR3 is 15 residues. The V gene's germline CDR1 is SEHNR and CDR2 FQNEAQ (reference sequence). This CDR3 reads CASSLGTSPGDTQYF.

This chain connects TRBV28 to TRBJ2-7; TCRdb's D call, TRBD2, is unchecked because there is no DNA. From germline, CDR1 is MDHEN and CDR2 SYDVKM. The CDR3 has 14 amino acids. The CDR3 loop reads CASSSSVGRYEQYF.

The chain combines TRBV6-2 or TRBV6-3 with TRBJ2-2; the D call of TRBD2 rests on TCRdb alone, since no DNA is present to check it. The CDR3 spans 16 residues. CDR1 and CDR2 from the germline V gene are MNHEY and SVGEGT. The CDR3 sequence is CASSQTSSDNTGELFF.

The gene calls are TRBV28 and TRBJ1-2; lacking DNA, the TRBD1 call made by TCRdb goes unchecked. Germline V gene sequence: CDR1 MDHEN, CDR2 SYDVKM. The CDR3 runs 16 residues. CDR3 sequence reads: CASSLLGQGRVFGYTF.

This CDR3 reads CSARVGASNQPQHF. This sequence joins TRBV20-1 and TRBJ1-5. The CDR3 loop spans 14 amino acids. Germline CDR1 is DFQATT and CDR2 is SNEGSKA (reference sequence).

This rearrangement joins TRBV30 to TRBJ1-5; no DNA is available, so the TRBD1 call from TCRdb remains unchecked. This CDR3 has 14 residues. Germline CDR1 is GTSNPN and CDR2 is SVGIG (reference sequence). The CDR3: CAWSSITGSQPQHF.

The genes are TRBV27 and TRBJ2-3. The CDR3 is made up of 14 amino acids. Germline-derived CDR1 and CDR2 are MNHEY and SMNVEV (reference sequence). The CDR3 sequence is CASSLVISTDTQYF.

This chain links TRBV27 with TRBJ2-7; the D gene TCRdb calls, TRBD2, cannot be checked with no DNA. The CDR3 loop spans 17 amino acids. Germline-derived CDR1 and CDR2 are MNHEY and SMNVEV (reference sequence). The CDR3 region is CASSLTGLAGETYEQYF.

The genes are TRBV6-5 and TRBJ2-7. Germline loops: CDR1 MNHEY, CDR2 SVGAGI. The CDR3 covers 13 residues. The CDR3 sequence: CASSYSTVYEQYF.

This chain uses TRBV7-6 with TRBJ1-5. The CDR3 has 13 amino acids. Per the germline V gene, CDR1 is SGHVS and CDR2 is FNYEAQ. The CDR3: CASSLDSSQPQHF.

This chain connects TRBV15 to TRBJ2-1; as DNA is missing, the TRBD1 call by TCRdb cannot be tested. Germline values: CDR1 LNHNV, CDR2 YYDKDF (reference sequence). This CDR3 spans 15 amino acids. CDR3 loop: CATSRETGGHNEQFF.

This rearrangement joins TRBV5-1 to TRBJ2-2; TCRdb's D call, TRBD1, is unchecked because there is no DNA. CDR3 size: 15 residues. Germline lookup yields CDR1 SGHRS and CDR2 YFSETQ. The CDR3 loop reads CASSTSDTNTGELFF.

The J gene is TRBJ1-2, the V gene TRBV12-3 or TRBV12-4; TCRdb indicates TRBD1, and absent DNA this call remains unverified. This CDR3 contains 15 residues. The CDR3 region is CASSLGGPQNYGYTF.

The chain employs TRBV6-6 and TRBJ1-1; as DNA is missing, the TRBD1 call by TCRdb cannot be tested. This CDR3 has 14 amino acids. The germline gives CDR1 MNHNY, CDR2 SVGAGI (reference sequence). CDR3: CASSQDSSPTEAFF.

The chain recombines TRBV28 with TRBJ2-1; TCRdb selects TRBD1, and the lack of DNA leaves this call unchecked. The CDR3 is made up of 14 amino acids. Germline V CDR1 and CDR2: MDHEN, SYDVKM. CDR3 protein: CASWPRSSYNEQFF.

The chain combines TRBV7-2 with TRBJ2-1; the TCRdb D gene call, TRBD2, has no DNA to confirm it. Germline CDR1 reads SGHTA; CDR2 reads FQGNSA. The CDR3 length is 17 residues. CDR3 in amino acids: CASSLELAGDFWDEQFF.

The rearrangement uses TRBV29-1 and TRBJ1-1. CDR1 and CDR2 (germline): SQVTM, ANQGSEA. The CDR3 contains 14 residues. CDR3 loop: CSVVPNLMNTEAFF.

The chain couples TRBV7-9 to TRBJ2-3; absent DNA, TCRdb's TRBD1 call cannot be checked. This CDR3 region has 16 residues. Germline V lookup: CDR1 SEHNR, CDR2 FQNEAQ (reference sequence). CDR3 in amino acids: CASSGRPGARADTQYF.

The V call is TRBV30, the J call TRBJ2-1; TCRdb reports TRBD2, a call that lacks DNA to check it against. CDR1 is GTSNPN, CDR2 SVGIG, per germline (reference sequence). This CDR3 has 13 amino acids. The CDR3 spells CAWSGTNYNEQFF. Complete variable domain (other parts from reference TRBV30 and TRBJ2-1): SQTIHQWPATLVQPVGSPLSLECTVEGTSNPNLYWYRQAAGRGLQLLFYSVGIGQISSEVPQNLSASRPQDRQFILSSKKLLLSDSGFYLCAWSGTNYNEQFFGPGTRLTVL.

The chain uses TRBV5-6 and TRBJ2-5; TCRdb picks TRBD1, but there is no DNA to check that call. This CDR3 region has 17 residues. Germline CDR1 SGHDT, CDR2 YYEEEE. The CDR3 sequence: CASRNSVGQGMRETQYF.